This T cell receptor beta chain was recorded in a study of T-cell memory formation after mild COVID-19. Germline values: CDR1 SQVTM, CDR2 ANQGSEA. CDR3 length: 18 amino acids. Trimming took 5 bases from V and 0 from J; bases not matched to a gene: 11. This clonotype was picked up a small number of times. TCRdb re-called the 5' RACE reads through MiXCR, storing one row per CDR3 protein. The table has fewer than 75,000 distinct CDR3 sequences, 9% to 15% seen once. Sequencing was done on a sample of PBMCs or a T cell subset sorted from them (not recorded which). The chain has TRBV29-1 and TRBJ2-3; the match to TRBD2 covers 13 bases. This sequence originates from a man aged 18 to 30 who had mild COVID-19 (a few samples of this study predate the infection). Cell type and time point are not known. The CDR3 nucleotides read TGCAGCGTTCTACCGGGACTAGCGGGGCACACTAGCACAGATACGCAGTATTTT. This codes for CSVLPGLAGHTSTDTQYF.